The rows below give T cell receptor beta chains drawn from one sample of a study of T cell repertoires in cytomegalovirus infection. TCRdb passed the reads through MiXCR, listing each CDR3 protein once. The data contain some 280,000 distinct CDR3 sequences, approximately 13% of them seen just once; the ten biggest clones take up around 8.1%. Sequencing was performed on PBMCs. These receptors were taken from a human donor in good health (CMV status not recorded). Some clones in this sample may be carry-over from other donors' samples. Both conserved end residues are part of each CDR3.

J | V | CDR3
TRBJ2-1 | TRBV7-2 | CASSPPGLANGNEQFF
TRBJ1-2 | TRBV7-2 | CASSLIVVGFNYGYTF
TRBJ1-6 | TRBV7-9 | CASSKSTGGDSPLHF
TRBJ2-3 | TRBV7-2 | CASSTSSGAQYF
TRBJ2-3 | TRBV7-9 | CASSRPNTDTQYF
TRBJ1-5 | TRBV20-1 | CSALGDNQPQHF
TRBJ2-1 | TRBV7-2 | CASSINSYNEQFF
TRBJ1-6 | TRBV20-1 | CSAPGQGSSPLHF
TRBJ2-6 | TRBV12-2 | CASRLWAGTSGANVLTF
TRBJ1-2 | TRBV12-3/TRBV12-4 | CASSLGNPGAVGYTF
TRBJ1-2 | TRBV20-1 | CSAPWGDARGYTF
TRBJ1-2 | TRBV7-2 | CASTRDRVSNGYTF
TRBJ2-1 | TRBV20-1 | CSASVLALDEQFF
TRBJ2-2 | TRBV7-2 | CASSLVGGRDGELFF
TRBJ2-1 | TRBV5-4 | CASSRNLADNEQFF
TRBJ2-7 | TRBV6-5 | CASSWAIAGTSGNYEQYF
TRBJ1-6 | TRBV3-1 | CASSHVYLEDSENNSPLHF
TRBJ2-7 | TRBV4-3 | CASSQGGAGTGRYEQYF
TRBJ2-2 | TRBV2 | CVSRGTGTNTGELFF
TRBJ1-5 | TRBV28 | CASSFVDSNQPQHF
TRBJ1-1 | TRBV2 | CASSTPKTGMGEAFF
TRBJ2-3 | TRBV29-1 | CSVVRAGEGDTQYF
TRBJ1-4 | TRBV10-3 | CAIANRENEKLFF
TRBJ1-4 | TRBV25-1 | CASSESGGVREKLFF
TRBJ1-5 | TRBV28 | CASSYPGQGRLSNQPQHF
TRBJ2-5 | TRBV19 | CASSTSGGGETQYF
TRBJ2-5 | TRBV4-2 | CASSQELAGTGEEETQYF
TRBJ2-2 | TRBV6-1 | CASRPTGGPGELFF
TRBJ2-7 | TRBV28 | CASSGTSGSVYEQYF